This T cell receptor (beta chain) comes out of a study of Graves' ophthalmopathy and Graves' hyperthyroidism. This CDR3 contains 15 residues. V was clipped by 2 bases and J by 4 bases, with 14 bases between them. Per germline, CDR1 SGHTA and CDR2 FQGNSA. TCR beta CDR3 amplification used RNA transcripts. First-round RT-PCR with HTBI primers preceded a second-round multiplex PCR. TCRdb redid the calling of the multiplex PCR reads with MiXCR, one entry per CDR3 protein. The sample has 1 million to 1.3 million distinct CDR3 sequences, 35% to 40% seen once. This clonotype appeared a few times. Its antigen is undetermined. Study findings and constraints: Ophthalmopathy progression cases were predicted by the model with approximately 70% sensitivity and 72.22% specificity.

Lactation, pregnancy, uncontrolled infections and other autoimmune diseases were all grounds for excluding patients. Each diagnosis was determined on the basis of clinical symptoms, serum thyroxine, TRAb, thyroid ultrasound and orbital computed tomography. This clonotype was obtained from an adult man with Graves' hyperthyroidism. Sequences were obtained from peripheral blood or thyroid tissue (not recorded which). The chain uses TRBV7-2 and TRBJ2-5; D possibly corresponds to TRBD1 (5 bases). CDR3 nucleotides: TGTGCCAGCAGCTTAACTGCAGGGTGGGGAGAGACCCAGTACTTC. Its protein product is CASSLTAGWGETQYF.